The 11 T cell receptor beta chains given below trace back to one sample, sequenced in a study of CD8+ T cells in alopecia areata. Following extraction, RNA underwent reverse transcription to cDNA, which served as the sequencing template. Here immunoSEQ multiplex PCR was the method, and the copy in TCRdb shows in-frame clones only, minus some. The sample shows roughly 140,000 clones, 45% to 60% of them seen only once. The material was CD4+ T cells sorted from blood, obtained at week 0. The source is a human donor with alopecia areata.

The chain is built from TRBV29-1 and TRBJ2-3; D possibly corresponds to TRBD2 (6 bases). Germline-derived CDR1 and CDR2 are SQVTM and ANQGSEA. This CDR3 region has 17 residues. Deletions cut 4 bases from V and 0 bases from J, with 20 bases between. The CDR3 DNA reads TGCAGCGTTGTGATTAGGGTGGCCAGCGGGAGCACAGATACGCAGTATTTT. Translation gives CSVVIRVASGSTDTQYF.

The chain recombines TRBV25-1 with TRBJ2-7; TRBD1 might be the D (6 bases). This CDR3 region has 13 residues. Per germline, CDR1 MGHDK and CDR2 SYGVNS. V was cut by 4 bases and J by 6 bases, with 13 bases left in between. The CDR3 DNA reads as TGTGCCAGCAGTGTAAGGGGCAGGGGCGAGCAGTACTTC. Amino acids: CASSVRGRGEQYF.

The chain recombines TRBV7-9 with TRBJ2-5, with D perhaps TRBD1 (5 bases). The germline V gene encodes CDR1 SEHNR and CDR2 FQNEAQ (reference sequence). There are 13 residues in the CDR3. The V end was cut by 8 bases, the J end by 4 bases, with 14 bases between. CDR3 loop: CASAPAGSETQYF. The CDR3 region has the DNA TGTGCCAGCGCACCTGCAGGGTCAGAGACCCAGTACTTC.

This clone has just a few counts. CDR3 loop: CASSFGDTNEKLFF. In nucleotides, the CDR3 is TGCGCCAGCAGCTTCGGGGATACTAATGAAAAACTGTTTTTT. This rearrangement joins TRBV5-1 to TRBJ1-4, with D hard to call. Germline CDR1 SGHRS, CDR2 YFSETQ. V was shortened by 2 bases and J by 2 bases, with 7 bases between the two germline ends. This CDR3 contains 14 residues.

The chain carries TRBV6-5 and TRBJ2-7; no firm D call. The ends were cut back, 2 bases at V and 5 bases at J, with 4 bases in the middle. Germline CDR1 is MNHEY and CDR2 is SVGAGI. This CDR3 comprises 11 residues. The CDR3 reads CASSYQDEQYF. The CDR3 region has the DNA TGTGCCAGCAGTTACCAGGACGAGCAGTACTTC.

This clone was found a few times. The rearrangement uses TRBV29-1 and TRBJ2-5; tentative D call: TRBD1 (6 bases). The CDR3 spans 13 residues. The germline CDR1 and CDR2 sequences are SQVTM and ANQGSEA. Trimming removed 6 bases from V and 5 bases from J, with 16 bases in between. CDR3 DNA: TGCAGCGTGGCCGGACAGTGGACGGAGACCCAGTACTTC. It translates to CSVAGQWTETQYF.

This clone has a handful of counts. The chain uses TRBV29-1 and TRBJ2-1; D remains ambiguous. Germline V gene data show CDR1 as SQVTM and CDR2 as ANQGSEA. The CDR3 sequence is 12 residues long. V gave up 7 bases and J gave up 4 bases, with 11 bases separating them. The CDR3 DNA follows: TGCAGCGCGGCAGACCTTTACAATGAGCAGTTCTTC. It encodes CSAADLYNEQFF.

The gene calls are TRBV13 and TRBJ1-1; D ambiguous. The CDR3 contains 12 residues. CDR1 and CDR2 from the germline V gene are PRHDT and FYEKMQ (reference sequence). Trimming shortened V by 6 bases and J by 5 bases, and 10 bases separated the two germline ends. CDR3 DNA: TGTGCCAGCAGTCATAGTAGGACTGAAGCTTTCTTT. It encodes CASSHSRTEAFF.

This clone was found a few times. The chain joins TRBV29-1 to TRBJ1-2, with D possibly TRBD1 on 6 matching bases. The CDR3 covers 14 residues. V was pared by 2 bases and J by 4 bases, with 14 bases between. Looked up from germline, CDR1 is SQVTM and CDR2 is ANQGSEA. In DNA form, the CDR3 reads TGCAGCGTTGAAATTGGGGGGCGAAGCTATGGCTACACCTTC. Residues: CSVEIGGRSYGYTF. The full variable domain, completed using reference TRBV29-1 and TRBJ1-2, is SAVISQKPSRDICQRGTSLTIQCQVDSQVTMMFWYRQQPGQSLTLIATANQGSEATYESGFVIDKFPISRPNLTFSTLTVSNMSPEDSSIYLCSVEIGGRSYGYTFGSGTRLTVV.

CDR3 DNA sequence: TGTGCCAGTAGTGCAGTCATGAACACTGAAGCTTTCTTT. This sequence encodes CASSAVMNTEAFF. The chain couples TRBV19 to TRBJ1-1, with no clear D. The V end lost 5 bases, the J end lost 0 bases, and 7 bases lay between the germline ends. The CDR3 covers 13 residues. Germline CDR1 reads LNHDA; CDR2 reads SQIVND (reference sequence). The full variable domain, with the rest looked up from reference TRBV19 and TRBJ1-1, is DGGITQSPKYLFRKEGQNVTLSCEQNLNHDAMYWYRQDPGQGLRLIYYSQIVNDFQKGDIAEGYSVSREKKESFPLTVTSAQKNPTAFYLCASSAVMNTEAFFGQGTRLTVV.

This clone turned up a few times. The V gene is TRBV29-1, the J gene TRBJ2-3; D remains ambiguous. The CDR3 spans 10 residues. V was trimmed by 4 bases and J by 2 bases, leaving 1 base between them. Germline V gives CDR1 SQVTM, CDR2 ANQGSEA. The CDR3 DNA follows: TGCAGCGTTGTCACAGATACGCAGTATTTT. Translation: CSVVTDTQYF.